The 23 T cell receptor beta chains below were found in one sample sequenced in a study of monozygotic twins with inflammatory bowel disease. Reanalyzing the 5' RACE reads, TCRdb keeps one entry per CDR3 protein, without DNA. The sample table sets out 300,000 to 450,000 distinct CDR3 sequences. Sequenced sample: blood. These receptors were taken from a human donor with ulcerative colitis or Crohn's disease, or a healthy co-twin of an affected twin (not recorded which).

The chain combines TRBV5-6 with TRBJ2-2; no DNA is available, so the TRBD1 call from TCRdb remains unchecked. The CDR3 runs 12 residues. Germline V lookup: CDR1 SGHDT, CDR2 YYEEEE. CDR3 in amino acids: CASSFPGGELFF.

The CDR3 region is CASSSQLKKGYEQYF. The V and J genes are TRBV5-5 and TRBJ2-7. Germline values: CDR1 SGHKS, CDR2 YYEKEE (reference sequence). The CDR3 runs to 15 residues.

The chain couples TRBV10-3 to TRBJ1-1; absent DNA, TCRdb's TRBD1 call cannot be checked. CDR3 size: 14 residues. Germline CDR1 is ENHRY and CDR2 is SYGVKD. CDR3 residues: CAISQNRGDTEAFF.

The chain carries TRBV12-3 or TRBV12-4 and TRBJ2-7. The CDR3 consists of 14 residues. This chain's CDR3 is CASSLIGGSYEQYF.

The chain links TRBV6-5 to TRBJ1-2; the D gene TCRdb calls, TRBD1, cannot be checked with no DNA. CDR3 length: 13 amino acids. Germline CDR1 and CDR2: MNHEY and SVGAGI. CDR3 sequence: CASSSIRGYGYTF.

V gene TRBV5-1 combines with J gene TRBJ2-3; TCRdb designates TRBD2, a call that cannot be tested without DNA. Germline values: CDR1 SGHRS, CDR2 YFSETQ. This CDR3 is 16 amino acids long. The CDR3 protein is CASSLLALGSTDTQYF.

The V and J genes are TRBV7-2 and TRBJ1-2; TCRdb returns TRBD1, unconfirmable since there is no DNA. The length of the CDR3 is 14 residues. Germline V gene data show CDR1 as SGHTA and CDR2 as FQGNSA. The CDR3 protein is CASSLARQGYGYTF.

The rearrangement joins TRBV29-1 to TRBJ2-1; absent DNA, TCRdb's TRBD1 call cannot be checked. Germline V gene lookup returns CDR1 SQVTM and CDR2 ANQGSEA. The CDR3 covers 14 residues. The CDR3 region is CSHWGGAGYNEQFF.

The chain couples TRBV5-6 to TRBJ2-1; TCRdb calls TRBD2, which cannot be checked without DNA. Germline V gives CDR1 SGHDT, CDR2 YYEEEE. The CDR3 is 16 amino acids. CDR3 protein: CASSWDLAGVYNEQFF.

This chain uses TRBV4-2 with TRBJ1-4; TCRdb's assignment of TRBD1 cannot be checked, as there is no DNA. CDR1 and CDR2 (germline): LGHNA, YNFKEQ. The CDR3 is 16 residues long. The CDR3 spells CASSRTPGQGNEKLFF.

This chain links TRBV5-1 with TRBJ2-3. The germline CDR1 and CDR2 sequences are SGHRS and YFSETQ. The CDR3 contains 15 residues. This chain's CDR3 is CASSLSDTSTDTQYF.

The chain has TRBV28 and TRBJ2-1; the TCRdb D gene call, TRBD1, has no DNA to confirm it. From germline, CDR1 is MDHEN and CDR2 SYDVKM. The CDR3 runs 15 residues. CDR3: CASRSPGGLDNEQFF.

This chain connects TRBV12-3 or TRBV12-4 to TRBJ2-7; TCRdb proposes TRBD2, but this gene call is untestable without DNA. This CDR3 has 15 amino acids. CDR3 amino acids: CASSPGRGGRYEQYF.

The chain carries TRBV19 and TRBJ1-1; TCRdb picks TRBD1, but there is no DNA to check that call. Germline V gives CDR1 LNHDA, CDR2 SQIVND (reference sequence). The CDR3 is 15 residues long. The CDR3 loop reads CASSQRDRGRTEAFF.

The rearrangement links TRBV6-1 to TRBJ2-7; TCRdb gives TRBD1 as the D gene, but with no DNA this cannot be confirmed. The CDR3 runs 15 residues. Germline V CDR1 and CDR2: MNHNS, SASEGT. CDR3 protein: CASRPTGGPYYEQYF.

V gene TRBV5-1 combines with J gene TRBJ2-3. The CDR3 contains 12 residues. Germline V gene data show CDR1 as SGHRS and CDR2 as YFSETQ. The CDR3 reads CASSFLRDTQYF.

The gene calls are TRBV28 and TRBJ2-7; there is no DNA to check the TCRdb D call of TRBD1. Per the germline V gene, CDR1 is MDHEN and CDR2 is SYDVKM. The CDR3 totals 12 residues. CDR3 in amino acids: CATRWRRMEQYF.

CDR3 sequence reads: CASSYSSGGGTGELFF. The chain uses TRBV6-5 and TRBJ2-2; TCRdb names TRBD2, which stays unverified in the absence of DNA. Germline loops: CDR1 MNHEY, CDR2 SVGAGI. The CDR3 sequence is 16 residues long.

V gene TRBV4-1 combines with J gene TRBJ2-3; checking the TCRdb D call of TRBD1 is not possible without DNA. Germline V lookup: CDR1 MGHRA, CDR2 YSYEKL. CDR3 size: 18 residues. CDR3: CASSRRSGLDGGADTQYF.

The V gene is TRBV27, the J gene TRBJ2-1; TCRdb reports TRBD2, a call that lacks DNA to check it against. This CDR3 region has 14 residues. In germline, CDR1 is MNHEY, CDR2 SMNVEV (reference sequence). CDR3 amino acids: CASSLTGIINEQFF.

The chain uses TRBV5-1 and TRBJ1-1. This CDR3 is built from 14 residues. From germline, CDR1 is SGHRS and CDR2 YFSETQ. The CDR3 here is CASSLEQKNTEAFF.

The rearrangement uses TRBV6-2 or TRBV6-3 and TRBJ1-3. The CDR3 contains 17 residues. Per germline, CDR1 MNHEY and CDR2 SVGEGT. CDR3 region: CASNFYDSTTPGNTIYF.

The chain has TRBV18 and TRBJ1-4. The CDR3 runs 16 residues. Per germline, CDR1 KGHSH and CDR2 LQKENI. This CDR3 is CASSPFTGTADEKLFF.